This T cell receptor (beta chain) was captured by sequencing in a study of blood T cells in healthy people across ages. Alongside a J-beta primer mix, a sample-barcoded 5' primer served in a second PCR lasting roughly 6 to 11 cycles. Tags on each cDNA molecule came from a template-switch adaptor with 12 random nucleotides. TCRdb passed the 5' RACE reads through MiXCR, listing each CDR3 protein once. The sample has some 1.5 million distinct CDR3 sequences; 35% to 45% are singletons. Study-wide points: PBMCs left unsorted prevented a conclusive naive versus antigen-experienced comparison. Observed TCR beta diversity per million T cells went down as age went up. This fall followed a roughly linear course with age.

Concerning this clonotype: No antigen is known for it.

This CDR3 is 14 amino acids long. V lost 3 bases to trimming and J lost 8 bases; unmatched junction nucleotides: 6. Germline V CDR1 and CDR2: MNHEY, SMNVEV (reference sequence). Per sample, no less than 6 micrograms of total RNA were extracted. The rearrangement uses TRBV27 and TRBJ1-2; 10 nucleotides line up with TRBD1. Input material: blood. The sequence was collected from a woman between 18 and 29 years old in good health. This chain's CDR3 is CASSFSGTGDGYTF. CDR3 coding DNA: TGTGCCAGCAGTTTCTCCGGGACAGGGGACGGCTACACCTTC.